This T cell receptor (beta chain) was recorded in a study of shared clonotypes between healthy human individuals (dated by TCRdb to 2018 to 2021). Regarding the research as a whole: The cohort comprised a couple of women and three men aged 18 to 49 years. Libraries were prepared and TCR repertoires were sequenced by different laboratories using diverse techniques, in order to increase sequencing depth and limit assay-specific biases. Each donor's leukapheresis produced roughly between about 0.9 and 9.5 billion PBMCs. For each donor, three plates each were used for CD4 naive and CD4 memory, two plates were used for CD8 naive, and one plate was used for CD8 memory. To estimate repertoire size and how much clonotype sharing occurs between individuals, the study deeply sequenced the blood TCR repertoires of five healthy adults. The paper as a whole reports these results and caveats: Only blood was sampled, and tissue TCR repertoires likely differ from those in blood. Compared with non-shared clonotypes, the clonotypes found in all four sorted-subset donors had higher generation probabilities. Because the study included only a small number of donors, the genetic and exposure-history diversity represented was limited. Pairwise subsampling indicated that sequencing depth was expected to affect the degree of clonotype sharing among donors. When four donors were compared, the shared fraction of clonotypes was 5% to 6.5% for naive CD4, 3.5% to 4% for naive CD8, 2.3% for memory CD4, and roughly 0.43% for memory CD8. Incomplete sequencing was indicated by rarefaction of sorted-subset datasets, despite the large sequencing depth. Estimated clonotype richness was generally larger for naive than for memory subsets.

The donors were healthy, HIV-negative adults with no recently reported acute infections or vaccinations. Only Caucasian adults living in Nashville, Tennessee, USA were represented among the donors. CD4+ T cells were enriched through magnetic negative selection, after which naive cells were positively selected on CD45RA and the remaining negative fraction served as the memory subset. After blood collection by leukapheresis, PBMCs were isolated using Ficoll-Histopaque density gradient centrifugation and then cryopreserved in the vapor phase of liquid nitrogen. Analytical flow cytometry was used to check the purity and quantity of each magnetically sorted T cell population. Genomic DNA was isolated from each sorted fraction and quantified by UV absorbance on a Nanodrop 2000c. Using the deep immunoSEQ assay, TCR CDR3 regions were amplified from genomic DNA by multiplex PCR. For each cell subset, the extracted genomic DNA was distributed evenly across all wells of several immunoSEQ 96-well plates, and each plate served as one replicate. For sorted subsets, around 0.2 ug of genomic DNA, equivalent to 30,000 or so T cell genomes, went into each replicate PCR. The purified libraries were quantified using a Qubit 3.0 fluorometer, sized with a Bioanalyzer 2100, and then quantified again using the KAPA Library Quantification kit. Every immunoSEQ 96-well plate was sequenced on a separate single-read 150-cycle Illumina NextSeq 550 flow cell. The original methods were these. Because only junctional sequences without quality scores were contained in the immunoSEQ output, filtering matching that applied to full-length reads could not be performed. Sequences were annotated with PyIR, a Python wrapper for IgBLAST v1.9, using IMGT germline references to assign V/J genes and CDR3. Any read was removed if the V/J assignment was weak (E-value above 1e-6), the CDR3 was missing, or the read contained stop codons, out-of-frame junctions, or ambiguous translated residues. V3J clonotypes were defined as sequences sharing an identical inferred V gene, J gene, and CDR3 amino acid sequence. Percentage overlap between repertoires was computed as shared unique clonotypes divided by the size of the smaller repertoire. Three approaches were used to assess repertoire richness: RTK rarefaction, the Chao1 estimator, and Recon v2.1 estimates of unobserved clonotypes. OLGA was used to compute generation probabilities for all TCRbeta clonotypes that the gDNA method yielded from a few donors. This immuneACCESS table, as held by TCRdb, lists in-frame sequences with V and J called but not all clones. Of the missing ones, under half trace to an unresolved V gene in checked studies; the others have no known cause. V, J and clone size reflect that table, while D and trimming were determined from the DNA. Here the sample has fewer than 1.4 million clones; about 84% occur a single time. 0.5% to 0.65% of the sample comes from the top ten.

About this clone itself: Its antigen remains unidentified. No base quality values were provided; no much bigger clone lies one nucleotide off.

CDR3 length: 16 amino acids, cysteine to phenylalanine. Only the CDR3 region is kept as DNA, spanning 48 bases read in frame from base 1. The CDR1 and CDR2 encoded by the germline V gene are MDHEN and SYDVKM. Trimming removed 4 bases from V and 0 bases from J; the gene matches leave 6 bases unexplained. The receptor's source is a man between 18 and 35 years old in good health. Some clones in this sample may be carry-over from other donors' samples. This receptor chain uses TRBV28 and TRBJ1-3, with TRBD1 identical over 7 junction bases. The sequencing sample was made of memory CD4+ T cells from PBMCs. The intended sense of this specimen's cell subset or site label: CD45RA-negative fraction. For the CDR3, the sequence is CASSSAGQSSGNTIYF. Here is the DNA: TGTGCCAGCAGTTCTGCGGGACAGAGCTCTGGAAACACCATATATTTT.